This T cell receptor (beta chain) derives from a study of T cells in Graves' hyperthyroidism and ophthalmopathy. V shed 4 bases, J shed 2 bases, and the junction held 3 bases outside the gene matches. The CDR3 is 14 amino acids. Germline-derived CDR1 and CDR2 are SGHRS and YFSETQ. Amplified TCR beta CDR3 regions derived from RNA transcripts. In the first-round RT-PCR of the TCR CDR3, the HTBI primer set was used. One entry per CDR3 protein results from TCRdb running MiXCR on the multiplex PCR reads. This table holds hundreds of thousands of distinct CDR3 sequences, roughly 21% found once. This clonotype appeared many times.

This TCR derives from a man aged 35 to 55 with Graves' ophthalmopathy. This rearrangement joins TRBV5-1 to TRBJ1-2, with 9 bases lining up with TRBD1. The sequenced material came from blood. The CDR3 is CASSTTGGNYGYTF. As DNA, the CDR3 is TGCGCCAGCAGCACGACAGGGGGAAACTATGGCTACACCTTC.